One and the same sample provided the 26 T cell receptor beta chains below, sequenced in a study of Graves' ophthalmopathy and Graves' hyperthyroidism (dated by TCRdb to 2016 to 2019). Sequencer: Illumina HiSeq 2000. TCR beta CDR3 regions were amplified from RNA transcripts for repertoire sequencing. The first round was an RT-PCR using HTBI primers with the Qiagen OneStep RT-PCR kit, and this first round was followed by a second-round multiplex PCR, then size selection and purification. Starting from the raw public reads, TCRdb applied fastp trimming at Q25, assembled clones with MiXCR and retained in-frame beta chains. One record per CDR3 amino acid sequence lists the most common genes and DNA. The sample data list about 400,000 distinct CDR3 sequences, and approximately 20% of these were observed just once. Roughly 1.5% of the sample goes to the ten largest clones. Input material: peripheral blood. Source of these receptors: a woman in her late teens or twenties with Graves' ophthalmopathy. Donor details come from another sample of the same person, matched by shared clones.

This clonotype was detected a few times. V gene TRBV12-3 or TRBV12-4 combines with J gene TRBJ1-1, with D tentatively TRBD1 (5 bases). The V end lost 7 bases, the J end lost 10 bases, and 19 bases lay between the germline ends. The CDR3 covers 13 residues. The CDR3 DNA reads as TGTGCCAGCACCCCCCCAGGAGGGACGGGAGCTTTCTTT. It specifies CASTPPGGTGAFF.

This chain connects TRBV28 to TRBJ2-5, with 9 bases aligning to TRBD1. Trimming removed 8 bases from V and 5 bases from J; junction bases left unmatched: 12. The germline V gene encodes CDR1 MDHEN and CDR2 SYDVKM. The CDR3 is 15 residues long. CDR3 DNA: TGTGCCAGCTCCGGGACAGGGCTTCTGTCGGAGACCCAGTACTTC. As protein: CASSGTGLLSETQYF.

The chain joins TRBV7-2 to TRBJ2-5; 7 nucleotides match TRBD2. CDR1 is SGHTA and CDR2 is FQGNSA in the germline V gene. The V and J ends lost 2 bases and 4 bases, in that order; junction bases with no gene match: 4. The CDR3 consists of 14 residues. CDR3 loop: CASSLMPGGETQYF. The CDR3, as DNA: TGTGCCAGCAGCTTAATGCCGGGGGGAGAGACCCAGTACTTC. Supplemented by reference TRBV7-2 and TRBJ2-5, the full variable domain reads GAGVSQSPSNKVTEKGKDVELRCDPISGHTALYWYRQSLGQGLEFLIYFQGNSAPDKSGLPSDRFSAERTGGSVSTLTIQRTQQEDSAVYLCASSLMPGGETQYFGPGTRLLVL.

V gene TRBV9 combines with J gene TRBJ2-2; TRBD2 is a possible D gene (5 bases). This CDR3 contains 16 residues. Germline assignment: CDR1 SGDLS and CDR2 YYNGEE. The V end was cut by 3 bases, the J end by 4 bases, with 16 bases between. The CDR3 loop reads CASSGVFGDTTGELFF. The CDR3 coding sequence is TGTGCCAGCAGCGGCGTCTTCGGGGATACCACCGGGGAGCTGTTTTTT.

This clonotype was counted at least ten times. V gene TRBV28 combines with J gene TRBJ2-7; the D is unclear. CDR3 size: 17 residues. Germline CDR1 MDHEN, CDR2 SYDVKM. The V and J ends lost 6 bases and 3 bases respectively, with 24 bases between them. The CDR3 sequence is CASSLKPILYWSYEQYF. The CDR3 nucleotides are TGTGCCAGCAGCCTAAAACCCATATTGTACTGGAGCTACGAGCAGTACTTC.

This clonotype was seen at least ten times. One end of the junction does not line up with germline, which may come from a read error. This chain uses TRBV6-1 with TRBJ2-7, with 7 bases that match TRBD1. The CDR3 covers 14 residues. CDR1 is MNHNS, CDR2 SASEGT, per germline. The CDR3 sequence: CASREGGLSNEQYF. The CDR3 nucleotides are TGTGCCAGCAGGGAAGGGGGCCTGTCGAACGAGCAGTACTTC.

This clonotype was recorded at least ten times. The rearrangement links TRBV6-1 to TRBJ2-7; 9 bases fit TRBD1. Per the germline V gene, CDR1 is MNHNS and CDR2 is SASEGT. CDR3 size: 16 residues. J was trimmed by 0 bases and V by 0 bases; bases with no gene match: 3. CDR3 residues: CASSEAGTGSSYEQYF. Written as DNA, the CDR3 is TGTGCCAGCAGTGAAGCCGGGACAGGGAGCTCCTACGAGCAGTACTTC.

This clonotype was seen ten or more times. The DNA for the CDR3 is TGTGCCAGCAGTCGTCTAGGTGAAGCTTTCTTT. Protein product: CASSRLGEAFF. The chain carries TRBV12-3 or TRBV12-4 and TRBJ1-1; D remains unclear. There are 11 residues in the CDR3. The V gene lost 5 bases and the J gene lost 7 bases, with 8 bases spanning the gap.

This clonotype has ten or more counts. CDR3 DNA sequence: TGTGCCAGCAGGGAGTACGACACCGGGGAGCTGTTTTTT. As protein: CASREYDTGELFF. V gene TRBV7-6 combines with J gene TRBJ2-2; D is unclear. The germline V gene has CDR1 SGHVS and CDR2 FNYEAQ. V lost 6 bases to trimming and J lost 3 bases, with 8 bases between them. The CDR3 runs 13 residues.

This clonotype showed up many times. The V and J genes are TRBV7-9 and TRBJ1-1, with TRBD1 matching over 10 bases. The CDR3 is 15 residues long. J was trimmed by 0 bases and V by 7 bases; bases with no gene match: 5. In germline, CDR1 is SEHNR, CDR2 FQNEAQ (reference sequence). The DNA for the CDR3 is TGTGCCAGCACTGGGACAGGGGATATGAACACTGAAGCTTTCTTT. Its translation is CASTGTGDMNTEAFF. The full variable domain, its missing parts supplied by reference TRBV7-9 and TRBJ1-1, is DTGVSQNPRHKITKRGQNVTFRCDPISEHNRLYWYRQTLGQGPEFLTYFQNEAQLEKSRLLSDRFSAERPKGSFSTLEIQRTEQGDSAMYLCASTGTGDMNTEAFFGQGTRLTVV.

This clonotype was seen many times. The CDR3 nucleotides are TGTGCCAGCAGTTCAGGCCGGAAAAACATTCAGTACTTC. Translating gives CASSSGRKNIQYF. The gene calls are TRBV28 and TRBJ2-4; D gene ambiguous. The CDR3 runs 13 residues. CDR1 and CDR2 from the germline V gene are MDHEN and SYDVKM. The V end lost 4 bases, the J end lost 4 bases, and 8 bases lay between the germline ends. The full variable domain, with the rest looked up from reference TRBV28 and TRBJ2-4, is DVKVTQSSRYLVKRTGEKVFLECVQDMDHENMFWYRQDPGLGLRLIYFSYDVKMKEKGDIPEGYSVSREKKERFSLILESASTNQTSMYLCASSSGRKNIQYFGAGTRLSVL.

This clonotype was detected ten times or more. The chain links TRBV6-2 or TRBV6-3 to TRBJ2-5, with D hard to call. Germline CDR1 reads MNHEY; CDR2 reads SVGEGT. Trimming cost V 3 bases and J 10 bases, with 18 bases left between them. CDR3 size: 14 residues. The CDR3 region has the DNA TGTGCCAGCAGTTATAGTCAGGTTATGACGAACCAGTACTTC. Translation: CASSYSQVMTNQYF.

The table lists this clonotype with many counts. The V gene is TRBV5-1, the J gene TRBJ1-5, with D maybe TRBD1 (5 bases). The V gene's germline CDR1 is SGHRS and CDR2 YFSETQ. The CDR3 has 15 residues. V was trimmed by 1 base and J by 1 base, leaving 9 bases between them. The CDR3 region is CASSLRGGSNQPQHF. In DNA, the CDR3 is TGCGCCAGCAGCTTGCGGGGCGGGAGCAATCAGCCCCAGCATTTT.

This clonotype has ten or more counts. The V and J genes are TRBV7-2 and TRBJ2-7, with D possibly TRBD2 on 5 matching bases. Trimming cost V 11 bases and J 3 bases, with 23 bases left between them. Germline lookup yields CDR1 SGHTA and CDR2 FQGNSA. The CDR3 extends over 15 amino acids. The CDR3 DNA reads TGTGCCTCGCAACGAGGGCGAGTGGCACACTACGAGCAGTACTTC. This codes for CASQRGRVAHYEQYF.

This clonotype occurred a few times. In DNA, the CDR3 is TGTGCCAGCAGTAGGGACAGGGGGCGGACTGAAGCTTTCTTT. Translation gives CASSRDRGRTEAFF. This sequence joins TRBV12-3 or TRBV12-4 and TRBJ1-1, with 12 nucleotides matching TRBD1. V trimming: 5 bases; J trimming: 5 bases; junction bases outside the gene matches: 3. The CDR3 extends over 14 amino acids.

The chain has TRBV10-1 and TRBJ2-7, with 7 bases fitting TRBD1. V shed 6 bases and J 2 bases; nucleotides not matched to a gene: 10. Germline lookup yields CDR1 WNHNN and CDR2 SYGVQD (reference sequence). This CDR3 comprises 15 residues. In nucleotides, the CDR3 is TGCGCCAGCAGCCCCGAGGGGGCGCGGACCTACGAGCAGTACTTC. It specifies CASSPEGARTYEQYF.

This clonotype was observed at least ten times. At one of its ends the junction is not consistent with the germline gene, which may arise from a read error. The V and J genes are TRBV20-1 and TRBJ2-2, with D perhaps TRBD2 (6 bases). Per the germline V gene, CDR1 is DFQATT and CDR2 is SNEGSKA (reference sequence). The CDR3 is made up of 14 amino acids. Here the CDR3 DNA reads TGCAGTGCGCCCCGGTTGGGCGGGATCGGGGAGCCGTTTTTT. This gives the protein CSAPRLGGIGEPFF.

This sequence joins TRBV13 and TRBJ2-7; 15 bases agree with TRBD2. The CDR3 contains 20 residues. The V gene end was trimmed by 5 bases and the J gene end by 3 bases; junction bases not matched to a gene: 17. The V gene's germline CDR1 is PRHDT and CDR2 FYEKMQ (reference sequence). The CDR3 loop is CASSGLAGGAGVAVNYEQYF. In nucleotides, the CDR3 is TGTGCCAGCAGCGGACTAGCGGGAGGGGCCGGGGTAGCGGTAAACTACGAGCAGTACTTC. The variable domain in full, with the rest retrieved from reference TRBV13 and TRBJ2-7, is AAGVIQSPRHLIKEKRETATLKCYPIPRHDTVYWYQQGPGQDPQFLISFYEKMQSDKGSIPDRFSAQQFSDYHSELNMSSLELGDSALYFCASSGLAGGAGVAVNYEQYFGPGTRLTVT.

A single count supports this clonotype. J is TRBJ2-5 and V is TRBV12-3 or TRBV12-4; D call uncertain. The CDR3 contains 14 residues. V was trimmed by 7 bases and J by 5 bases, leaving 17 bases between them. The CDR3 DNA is TGTGCCAGCACCCTCGATGTGGCTCGGGAGACCCAGTACTTC. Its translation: CASTLDVARETQYF.

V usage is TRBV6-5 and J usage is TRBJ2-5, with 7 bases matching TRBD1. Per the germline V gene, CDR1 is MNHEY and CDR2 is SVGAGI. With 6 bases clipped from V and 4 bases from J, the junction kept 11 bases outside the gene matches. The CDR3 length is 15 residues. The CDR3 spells CASRLGGTRRETQYF. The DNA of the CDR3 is TGTGCCAGCAGGTTAGGGGGCACAAGGCGAGAGACCCAGTACTTC.

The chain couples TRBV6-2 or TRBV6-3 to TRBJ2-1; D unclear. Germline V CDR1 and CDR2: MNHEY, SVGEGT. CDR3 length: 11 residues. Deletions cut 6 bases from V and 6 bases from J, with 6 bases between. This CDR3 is CASSLGNEQFF. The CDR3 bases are TGTGCCAGCAGCCTTGGCAATGAGCAGTTCTTC.

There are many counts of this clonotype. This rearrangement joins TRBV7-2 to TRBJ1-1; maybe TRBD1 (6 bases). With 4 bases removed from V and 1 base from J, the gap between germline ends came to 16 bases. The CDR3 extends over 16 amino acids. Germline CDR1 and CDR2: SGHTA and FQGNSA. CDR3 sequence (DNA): TGTGCCAGCAGCTCGGGGGCAGGGTACTCGAACACTGAAGCTTTCTTT. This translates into CASSSGAGYSNTEAFF. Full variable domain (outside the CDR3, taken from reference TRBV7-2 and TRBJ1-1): GAGVSQSPSNKVTEKGKDVELRCDPISGHTALYWYRQSLGQGLEFLIYFQGNSAPDKSGLPSDRFSAERTGGSVSTLTIQRTQQEDSAVYLCASSSGAGYSNTEAFFGQGTRLTVV.

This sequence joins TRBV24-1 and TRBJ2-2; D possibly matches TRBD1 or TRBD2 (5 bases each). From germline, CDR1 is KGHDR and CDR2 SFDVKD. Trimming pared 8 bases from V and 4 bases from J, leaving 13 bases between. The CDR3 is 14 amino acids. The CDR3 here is CATTGTDGTGELFF. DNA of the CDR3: TGTGCCACCACCGGGACGGACGGCACCGGGGAGCTGTTTTTT.

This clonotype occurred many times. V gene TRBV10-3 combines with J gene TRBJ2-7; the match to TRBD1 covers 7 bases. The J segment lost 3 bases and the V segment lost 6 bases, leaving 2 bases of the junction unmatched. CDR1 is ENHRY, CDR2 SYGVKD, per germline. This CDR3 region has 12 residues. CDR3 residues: CAIRDRSYEQYF. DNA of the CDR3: TGTGCCATCAGGGACAGGAGCTACGAGCAGTACTTC.

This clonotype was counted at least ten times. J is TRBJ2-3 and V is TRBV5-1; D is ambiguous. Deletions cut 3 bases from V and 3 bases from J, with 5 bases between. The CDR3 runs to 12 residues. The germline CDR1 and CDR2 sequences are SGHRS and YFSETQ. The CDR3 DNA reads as TGCGCCAGCAGCTCATTAACAGATACGCAGTATTTT. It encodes CASSSLTDTQYF.

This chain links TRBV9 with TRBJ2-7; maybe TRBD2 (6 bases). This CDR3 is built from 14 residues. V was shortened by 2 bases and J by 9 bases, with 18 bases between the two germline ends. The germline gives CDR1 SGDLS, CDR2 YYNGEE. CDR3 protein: CASSVRDSPLAQYF. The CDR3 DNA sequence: TGTGCCAGCAGCGTCCGGGACTCACCTCTCGCGCAGTACTTC.